This T cell receptor beta chain was sequenced in a study of OX40 agonist ivuxolimab in advanced cancers. Produced via immunoSEQ multiplex PCR; TCRdb's table is partial and in-frame only. The table includes approximately 160,000 clones, around 94% detected once. CDR1 is ENHRY and CDR2 is SYGVKD in the germline V gene. This CDR3 region has 14 residues. V was trimmed by 4 bases and J by 4 bases, leaving 11 bases between them. The receptor comes from an adult with an advanced solid tumor such as melanoma, head and neck, liver or kidney cancer. This sequence joins TRBV10-3 and TRBJ1-5; a weak D match, TRBD1 (5 bases). Sample: CD4+ or CD8+ T cells sorted from blood, taken in a trial of the OX40 agonist ivuxolimab. CDR3 sequence: CAISGAWGNQPQHF. CDR3 in DNA: TGTGCCATCAGTGGGGCGTGGGGGAATCAGCCCCAGCATTTT.